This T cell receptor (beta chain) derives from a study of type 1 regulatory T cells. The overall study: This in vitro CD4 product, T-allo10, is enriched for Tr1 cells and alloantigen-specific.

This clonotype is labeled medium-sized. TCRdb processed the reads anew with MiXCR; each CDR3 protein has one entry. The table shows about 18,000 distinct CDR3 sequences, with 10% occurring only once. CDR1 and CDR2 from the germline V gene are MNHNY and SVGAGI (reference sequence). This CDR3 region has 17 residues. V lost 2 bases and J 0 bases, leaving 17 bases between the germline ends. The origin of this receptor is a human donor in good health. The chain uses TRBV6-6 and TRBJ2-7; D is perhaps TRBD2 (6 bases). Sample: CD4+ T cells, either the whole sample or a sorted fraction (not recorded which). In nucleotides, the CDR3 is TGTGCCAGCAGTTACGGGACTCCAGATGAATCCTCCTACGAGCAGTACTTC. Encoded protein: CASSYGTPDESSYEQYF.